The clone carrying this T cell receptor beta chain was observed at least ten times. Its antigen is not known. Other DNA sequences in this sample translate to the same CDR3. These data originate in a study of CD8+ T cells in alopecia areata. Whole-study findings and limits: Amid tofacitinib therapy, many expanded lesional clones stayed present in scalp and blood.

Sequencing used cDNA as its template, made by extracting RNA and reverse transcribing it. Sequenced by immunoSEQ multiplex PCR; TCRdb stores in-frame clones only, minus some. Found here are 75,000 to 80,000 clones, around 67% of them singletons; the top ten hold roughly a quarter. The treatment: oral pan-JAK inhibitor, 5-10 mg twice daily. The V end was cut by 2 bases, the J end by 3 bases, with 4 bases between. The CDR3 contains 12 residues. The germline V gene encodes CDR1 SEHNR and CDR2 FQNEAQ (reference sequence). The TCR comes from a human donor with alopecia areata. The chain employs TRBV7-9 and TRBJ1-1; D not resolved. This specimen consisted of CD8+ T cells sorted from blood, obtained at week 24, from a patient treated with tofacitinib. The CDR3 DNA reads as TGTGCCAGCAGCTTAAGCGACACTGAAGCTTTCTTT. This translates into CASSLSDTEAFF.